Each of the 30 T cell receptor beta chains below was sequenced from the same sample in a study of blood T cells in healthy people across ages. Through a sample-barcoded 5' primer and a J-beta primer mix, a second PCR was run for about 7 to 12 cycles. TCRdb recomputed calls from the 5' RACE reads with MiXCR, one row per CDR3 protein. The sample lists some 750,000 distinct CDR3 sequences, about a fifth occurring once. The material sequenced was blood. The receptors were gathered from a man in his 70s in good health.

This clonotype occurred a few times. This chain connects TRBV7-3 to TRBJ2-7; TRBD2 matches 9 bases. The J call is doubtful: the DNA matches TRBJ2-1 better. Per germline, CDR1 SGHTA and CDR2 FQGTGA. There are 13 residues in the CDR3. CDR3 sequence reads: CASSPLAGNEQFF. In DNA, the CDR3 is TGTGCCAGCAGCCCACTAGCGGGCAATGAGCAGTTCTTC.

J is TRBJ2-5 and V is TRBV6-5; a possible D gene is TRBD2 (5 bases). The better agreement between TRBJ2-7 and the DNA end casts doubt on the J call. Germline V gives CDR1 MNHEY, CDR2 SVGAGI. CDR3 length: 13 amino acids. The CDR3 bases are TGTGCCAGCAGTAAGGGAGAATCCTACGAGCAGTACTTC. Translating it yields CASSKGESYEQYF.

This clonotype was detected only a few times. This chain links TRBV24-1 with TRBJ2-7; D is ambiguous. Germline CDR1 KGHDR, CDR2 SFDVKD. This CDR3 contains 13 residues. V was pared by 5 bases and J by 0 bases, with 7 bases between. The CDR3 DNA is TGTGCCACCAGTGGTGGCAGCTCCTACGAGCAGTACTTC. It encodes CATSGGSSYEQYF.

This clonotype occurred a few times. This chain links TRBV11-2 with TRBJ2-3; TRBD2 matches at 7 bases. The CDR3 runs 16 residues. Germline lookup yields CDR1 SGHAT and CDR2 FQNNGV. J was trimmed by 1 base and V by 1 base; bases with no gene match: 5. This CDR3 reads CASSLVGAGGTDTQYF. Here the CDR3 DNA reads TGTGCCAGCAGCTTAGTCGGGGCGGGGGGCACAGATACGCAGTATTTT.

This clonotype has a handful of counts. The V gene is TRBV24-1, the J gene TRBJ2-1; a weak D match, TRBD2 (5 bases). The CDR3 runs 13 residues. Per germline, CDR1 KGHDR and CDR2 SFDVKD. Between the trimmed V and J ends, which lost 5 bases and 2 bases, there was a span of 6 bases. The CDR3 is CATSAGTYNEQFF. The CDR3 region has the DNA TGTGCCACCAGTGCGGGGACCTACAATGAGCAGTTCTTC.

The table lists this clonotype with many counts. The gene calls are TRBV5-5 and TRBJ2-5, with D possibly TRBD1 on 5 matching bases. The DNA end is a closer match to TRBJ2-7, so the J assignment may be wrong. This CDR3 has 16 amino acids. Looked up from germline, CDR1 is SGHKS and CDR2 is YYEKEE (reference sequence). CDR3 coding DNA: TGTGCCAGCAGCTTGTTACCCGGGCCAGGGTCATACGAGCAGTACGTC. Protein sequence: CASSLLPGPGSYEQYV.

This clonotype was observed a few times. The rearrangement links TRBV7-2 to TRBJ2-7; TRBD1 agrees at 10 bases. The better agreement between TRBJ2-5 and the DNA end casts doubt on the J call. Germline V gene lookup returns CDR1 SGHTA and CDR2 FQGNSA. There are 15 residues in the CDR3. In DNA form, the CDR3 reads TGTGCCAGCAGTATAGGACAGGGGGAAAGGGAGACCCAGTACTTC. It encodes CASSIGQGERETQYF.

This clonotype was picked up a small number of times. This chain connects TRBV21-1 to TRBJ2-2; no DNA check was done on the table's D call, TRBD1. TRBV21-1 is listed as a pseudogene. This CDR3 is 17 amino acids long. CDR3 region: CASSKRTGARDTGELFF. The CDR3 DNA is TGTGCCAGCAGCAAAAGGACAGGGGCAAGAGACACCGGGGAGCTGTTTTTT.

This clonotype came up a few times. V is TRBV12-3 or TRBV12-4 and J is TRBJ2-2; D is possibly TRBD1 or TRBD2 (6 bases each). The V and J ends lost 1 base and 6 bases respectively, with 9 bases between them. This CDR3 region has 14 residues. This chain's CDR3 is CASSLGGGPGELFF. CDR3 coding DNA: TGTGCCAGCAGTTTAGGAGGGGGGCCCGGGGAGCTGTTTTTT.

The genes are TRBV6-4 and TRBJ2-3; the match to TRBD2 covers 8 bases. Germline V lookup: CDR1 MRHNA, CDR2 SNTAGT. This CDR3 spans 16 amino acids. The junction had 10 bases not matched to a gene; V was cut back by 4 bases and J by 4 bases. In nucleotides, the CDR3 is TGTGCCAGCAGTGTAGACACGGGAGGGCGAGCAGATACGCAGTATTTT. Translated, it gives CASSVDTGGRADTQYF.

This clonotype was observed a few times. CDR3 bases: TGCAGCGTTATGTTCGGGGGGAACACTGAAGCTTTCTTT. Its protein product is CSVMFGGNTEAFF. This chain uses TRBV29-1 with TRBJ1-1; possible D gene TRBD1, 5 bases. The CDR3 has 13 amino acids. Trimming shortened V by 5 bases and J by 1 base, and 11 bases separated the two germline ends. Germline CDR1 SQVTM, CDR2 ANQGSEA.

The CDR3: CATSDAGTGWNQPQHF. The DNA of the CDR3 is TGTGCCACCAGTGACGCCGGGACAGGGTGGAATCAGCCCCAGCATTTT. This sequence joins TRBV24-1 and TRBJ1-5; 9 nucleotides align to TRBD1. Germline V lookup: CDR1 KGHDR, CDR2 SFDVKD. V was clipped by 4 bases and J by 4 bases; unmatched bases: 7. The CDR3 sequence is 16 residues long.

This clonotype showed up just a few times. J is TRBJ2-1 and V is TRBV7-9, with D perhaps assigned TRBD1 or TRBD2 (6 bases each). Germline V lookup: CDR1 SEHNR, CDR2 FQNEAQ (reference sequence). V lost 2 bases and J 9 bases, leaving 20 bases between the germline ends. This CDR3 is built from 16 residues. Here the CDR3 reads CASSLMGPTRGFEQFF. The CDR3, as DNA: TGTGCCAGCAGCTTAATGGGACCGACTAGGGGGTTTGAGCAGTTCTTC.

The chain joins TRBV4-1 to TRBJ1-2; 8 bases line up with TRBD1. The CDR3 extends over 15 amino acids. Germline trimming cut 0 bases from V and 4 bases from J; bases unmatched to any gene: 4. Germline V gene sequence: CDR1 MGHRA, CDR2 YSYEKL. The CDR3 DNA follows: TGCGCCAGCAGCCAAGATTCAGGGGGCATCTATGGCTACACCTTC. This translates into CASSQDSGGIYGYTF.

CDR3 amino acids: CASRDDRTEAFF. The CDR3 nucleotides read TGTGCCAGTAGAGATGACAGGACTGAAGCTTTCTTT. This rearrangement joins TRBV19 to TRBJ1-1; D perhaps matches TRBD1 (6 bases). CDR1 is LNHDA, CDR2 SQIVND, per germline (reference sequence). This CDR3 is built from 12 residues. With 6 bases removed from V and 5 bases from J, the gap between germline ends came to 10 bases.

V usage is TRBV18 and J usage is TRBJ1-3, with D unclear. The V end lost 2 bases, the J end lost 2 bases, and 16 bases lay between the germline ends. Per the germline V gene, CDR1 is KGHSH and CDR2 is LQKENI. This CDR3 is 17 amino acids long. This chain's CDR3 is CASSPMSGSGTGNTIYF. The CDR3 nucleotides read TGTGCCAGCTCACCAATGTCTGGGTCCGGGACTGGAAACACCATATATTTT. The full variable domain, in which reference TRBV18 and TRBJ1-3 provide the parts outside the CDR3, is NAGVMQNPRHLVRRRGQEARLRCSPMKGHSHVYWYRQLPEEGLKFMVYLQKENIIDESGMPKERFSAEFPKEGPSILRIQQVVRGDSAAYFCASSPMSGSGTGNTIYFGEGSWLTVV.

The J gene is TRBJ2-2, the V gene TRBV5-1, with D possibly matching TRBD2 (6 bases). The V gene lost 5 bases and the J gene lost 1 base, with 12 bases spanning the gap. CDR3 length: 15 residues. Germline values: CDR1 SGHRS, CDR2 YFSETQ. The CDR3 spells CASSGVRENTGELFF. The CDR3, as DNA: TGCGCCAGCAGTGGCGTGCGGGAGAACACCGGGGAGCTGTTTTTT. The entire variable domain, with the rest obtained from reference TRBV5-1 and TRBJ2-2, is as follows: KAGVTQTPRYLIKTRGQQVTLSCSPISGHRSVSWYQQTPGQGLQFLFEYFSETQRNKGNFPGRFSGRQFSNSRSEMNVSTLELGDSALYLCASSGVRENTGELFFGEGSRLTVL.

This clonotype was picked up many times. The chain employs TRBV29-1 and TRBJ2-7; 10 positions agree with TRBD1. The end of the DNA aligns better with TRBJ2-1, so the J call may be wrong. The CDR3 spans 13 residues. Germline assignment: CDR1 SQVTM and CDR2 ANQGSEA. The CDR3 loop is CSVDGTGVNEQFF. CDR3 in DNA: TGCAGCGTTGACGGGACAGGGGTGAATGAGCAGTTCTTC.

The chain employs TRBV11-2 and TRBJ2-5, with D uncertain. The J call may be wrong; the DNA end is better matched by TRBJ2-7. The CDR3 loop spans 13 amino acids. In germline, CDR1 is SGHAT, CDR2 FQNNGV. In DNA form, the CDR3 reads TGTGCCAGCAGCGCCTTAGGCTCCTACGAGCAGTACGTC. It is translated as CASSALGSYEQYV.

This clonotype was detected a few times. V gene TRBV29-1 combines with J gene TRBJ1-5; D might be TRBD1 (5 bases). Germline V gene lookup returns CDR1 SQVTM and CDR2 ANQGSEA. This CDR3 is built from 14 residues. V was trimmed by 1 base and J by 7 bases, leaving 14 bases between them. The CDR3 loop is CSVEVGQGGQPQHF. For the CDR3, the DNA is TGCAGCGTTGAAGTAGGGCAGGGAGGGCAGCCCCAGCATTTT.

This clonotype was observed at least ten times. V is TRBV7-2 and J is TRBJ2-1; the D is unclear. The CDR3 consists of 13 residues. Germline CDR1 reads SGHTA; CDR2 reads FQGNSA. V dropped 5 bases and J dropped 2 bases, with 7 bases sitting between them. The CDR3 reads CASSPITYNEQFF. The CDR3 DNA reads as TGTGCCAGCAGCCCGATTACCTACAATGAGCAGTTCTTC.

With regard to this clonotype: One junction end disagrees with the germline gene, perhaps due to a read error. CDR3 DNA: TGCGCCGGCAGCCTAACTCAACAGGGTAAAGGGGGCGAGCAGTACTTC. It is translated as CAGSLTQQGKGGEQYF. The V call is TRBV4-1, the J call TRBJ2-7, with D possibly matching TRBD1 (6 bases). The CDR3 extends over 16 amino acids. Germline CDR1 MGHRA, CDR2 YSYEKL.

V usage is TRBV7-9 and J usage is TRBJ1-5; D is undetermined. This CDR3 region has 14 residues. CDR1 is SEHNR and CDR2 is FQNEAQ in the germline V gene (reference sequence). Trimming removed 0 bases at V and 7 bases at J, with 10 bases between. The CDR3 DNA follows: TGTGCCAGCAGCTTAGCGAGCCCGGGGCAGCCCCAGCATTTT. This translates into CASSLASPGQPQHF. Full variable domain (remainder filled in from reference TRBV7-9 and TRBJ1-5): DTGVSQNPRHKITKRGQNVTFRCDPISEHNRLYWYRQTLGQGPEFLTYFQNEAQLEKSRLLSDRFSAERPKGSFSTLEIQRTEQGDSAMYLCASSLASPGQPQHFGDGTRLSIL.

This sequence joins TRBV4-1 and TRBJ1-2; no clear D gene. Germline V CDR1 and CDR2: MGHRA, YSYEKL. The ends were cut back, 2 bases at V and 2 bases at J, with 12 bases in the middle. This CDR3 has 15 residues. The CDR3 nucleotides are TGCGCCAGCAGCCAACGTGAGACGGGAAACTATGGCTACACCTTC. Residues: CASSQRETGNYGYTF.

The gene calls are TRBV6-1 and TRBJ1-4; tentatively, D is TRBD1 (6 bases). CDR3 length: 17 residues. Germline CDR1 and CDR2: MNHNS and SASEGT. V lost 6 bases to trimming and J lost 8 bases, with 25 bases between them. The DNA for the CDR3 is TGTGCCAGCAGGCCTCCGGGACATGGCCTGCAGAGCGAAAAACTGTTTTTT. Amino acid sequence: CASRPPGHGLQSEKLFF.

This sequence joins TRBV5-1 and TRBJ1-1, with D possibly matching TRBD1 (6 bases). Germline V lookup: CDR1 SGHRS, CDR2 YFSETQ. CDR3 length: 15 residues. V gave up 2 bases and J gave up 0 bases, with 11 bases separating them. This CDR3 is CASSLLDSMNTEAFF. CDR3 bases: TGCGCCAGCAGCTTACTGGACAGCATGAACACTGAAGCTTTCTTT.

This rearrangement joins TRBV20-1 to TRBJ2-1; D call uncertain. Germline CDR1 reads DFQATT; CDR2 reads SNEGSKA (reference sequence). There are 14 residues in the CDR3. The V end lost 6 bases, the J end lost 5 bases, and 17 bases lay between the germline ends. Here the CDR3 reads CSAPNGLANNEQFF. Here the CDR3 DNA reads TGCAGTGCCCCCAATGGGCTCGCCAACAATGAGCAGTTCTTC.

This clonotype was detected a few times. This chain links TRBV19 with TRBJ2-6, with D perhaps TRBD2 (5 bases). This CDR3 is 15 amino acids long. CDR1 is LNHDA and CDR2 is SQIVND in the germline V gene (reference sequence). Trimming removed 2 bases from V and 3 bases from J, with 8 bases in between. This CDR3 is CASSIPGSGANVLTF. The CDR3 DNA is TGTGCCAGTAGTATACCGGGAAGTGGGGCCAACGTCCTGACTTTC.

J is TRBJ1-4 and V is TRBV7-9, with D possibly matching TRBD1 (5 bases). Germline loops: CDR1 SEHNR, CDR2 FQNEAQ (reference sequence). The CDR3 contains 16 residues. V lost 1 base and J lost 14, with 23 bases in between. Written as DNA, the CDR3 is TGTGCCAGCAGCTTAGACGTTCGACTTATACACGGGGGGCTGTTTTTT. It codes for CASSLDVRLIHGGLFF.

This chain connects TRBV20-1 to TRBJ1-4; D may be TRBD1 (5 bases). V shed 3 bases and J shed 4 bases, with 12 bases lying between them. Germline lookup yields CDR1 DFQATT and CDR2 SNEGSKA (reference sequence). CDR3 length: 14 residues. Written as DNA, the CDR3 is TGCAGTGCTAGGCGGGGGTCTGGTAATGAAAAACTGTTTTTT. This gives the protein CSARRGSGNEKLFF.